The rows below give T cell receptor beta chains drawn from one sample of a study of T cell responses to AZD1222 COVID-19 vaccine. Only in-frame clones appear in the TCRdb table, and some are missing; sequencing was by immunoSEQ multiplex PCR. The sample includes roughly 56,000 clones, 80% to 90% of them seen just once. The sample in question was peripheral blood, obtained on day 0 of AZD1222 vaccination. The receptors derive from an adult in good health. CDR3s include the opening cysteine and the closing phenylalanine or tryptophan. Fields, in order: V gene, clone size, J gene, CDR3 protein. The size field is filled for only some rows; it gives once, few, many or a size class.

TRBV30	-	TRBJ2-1	CAWRWGNEQFF
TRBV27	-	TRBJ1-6	CASSLFQGLSPLHF
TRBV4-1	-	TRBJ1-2	CASSQEWQQHNYGYTF
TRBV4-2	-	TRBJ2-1	CASSQEGAASSYNEQFF
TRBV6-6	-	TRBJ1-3	CASSYPGTNTIYF
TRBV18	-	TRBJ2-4	CASSPSNRGGNIQYF
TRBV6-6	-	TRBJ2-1	CASSYPSGTGRDEQFF
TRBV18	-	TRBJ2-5	CASSPRTSGEQETQYF
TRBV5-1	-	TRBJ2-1	CASRPLGLGEQFF
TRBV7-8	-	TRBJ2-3	CASSLLSGGGTDTQYF
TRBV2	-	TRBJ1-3	CASSFRTRDSSGNTIYF
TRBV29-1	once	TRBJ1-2	CSVGTTPNYGYTF
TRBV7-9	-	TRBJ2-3	CASSLSGTDTQYF
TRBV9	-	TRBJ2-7	CASSGRAGYSYEQYF
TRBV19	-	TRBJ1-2	CASSIAVGEAYGYTF
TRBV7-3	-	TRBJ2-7	CASSSQVSGEQYF
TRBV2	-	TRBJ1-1	CASLRRDLIGYTEAFF
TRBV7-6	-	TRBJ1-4	CASSPDRGAGEKLFF
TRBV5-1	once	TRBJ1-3	CASSPGGLSSGNTIYF
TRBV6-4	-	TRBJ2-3	CASSDSGGASDTQYF
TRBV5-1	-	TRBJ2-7	CASSPGDRVFSEQYF
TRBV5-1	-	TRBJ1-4	CASSLEASLNEKLFF
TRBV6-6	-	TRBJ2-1	CASSYSRVYNEQFF
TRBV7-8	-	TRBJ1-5	CASSTRDGYQPQHF
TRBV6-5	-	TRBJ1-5	CASSYSRGEPQHF
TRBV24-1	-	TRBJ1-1	CATRPRARGTEAFF
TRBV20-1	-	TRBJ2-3	CSARDADTQYF
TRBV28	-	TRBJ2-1	CASSHPYNEQFF
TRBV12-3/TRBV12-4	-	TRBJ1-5	CASRRAGVSAQHF
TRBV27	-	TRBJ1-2	CASSPLTVNYGYTF
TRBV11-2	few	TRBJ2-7	CASSISGGVSYEQYF
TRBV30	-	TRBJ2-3	CAWRVGAGGPDTQYF
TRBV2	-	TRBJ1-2	CASSEIGQRANYGYTF
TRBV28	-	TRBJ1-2	CASRAGVLGYTF
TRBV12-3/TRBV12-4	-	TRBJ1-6	CASSREHSPLHF
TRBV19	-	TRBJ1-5	CASSIVQHNQPQHF
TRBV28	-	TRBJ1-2	CASRKTGSGYGYTF
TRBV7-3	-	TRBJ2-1	CASSLSAGRTNEQFF
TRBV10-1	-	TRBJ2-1	CASSESGTPPYGQFF